This T cell receptor beta chain was found in a study of T cells in localized non-small cell lung cancer. With regard to this clone: Antigen specificity is unknown.

TCRdb's table, derived via immunoSEQ multiplex PCR, lists solely in-frame clones and lacks some. The sample lists about 26,000 clones, approximately 90% occurring once. Study conclusions and caveats: The highest T cell clonality was in uninvolved adjacent lung, above tumor. Adjacent lung exhibited a median of approximately 59 among the 100 most abundant tumor clones. Sequencing, confined to only one tumor region, leaves heterogeneity possible. Those with higher blood T cell density had longer overall survival.

V was cut by 2 bases and J by 1 base, with 18 bases left in between. CDR1 is SGHDT, CDR2 YYEEEE, per germline. This CDR3 comprises 17 residues. The specimen was peripheral blood, collected before any cancer treatment. This chain uses TRBV5-6 with TRBJ1-1; possibly TRBD1 for D (5 bases). This receptor was identified in an older female donor with stage II squamous cell lung carcinoma. The DNA of the CDR3 is TGTGCCAGCAGCTTTTGGGCGACGGGGCGCGGGAACACTGAAGCTTTCTTT. It translates to CASSFWATGRGNTEAFF.